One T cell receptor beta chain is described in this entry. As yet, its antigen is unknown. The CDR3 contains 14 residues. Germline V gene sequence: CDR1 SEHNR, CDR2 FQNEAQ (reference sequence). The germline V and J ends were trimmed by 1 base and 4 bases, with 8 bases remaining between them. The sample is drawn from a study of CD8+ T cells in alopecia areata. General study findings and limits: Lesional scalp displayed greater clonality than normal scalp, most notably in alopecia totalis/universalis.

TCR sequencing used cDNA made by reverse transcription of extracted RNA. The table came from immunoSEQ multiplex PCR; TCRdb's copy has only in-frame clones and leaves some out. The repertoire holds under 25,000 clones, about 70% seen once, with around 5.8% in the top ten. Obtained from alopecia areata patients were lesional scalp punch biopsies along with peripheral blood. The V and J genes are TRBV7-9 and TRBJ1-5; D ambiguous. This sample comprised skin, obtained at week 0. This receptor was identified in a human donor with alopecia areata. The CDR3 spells CASSLGPSNQPQHF. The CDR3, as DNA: TGTGCCAGCAGCTTAGGACCCTCGAATCAGCCCCAGCATTTT.